This T cell receptor (beta chain) appears in the sequencing data of a study of T cells in Graves' hyperthyroidism and ophthalmopathy. This clonotype was seen a handful of times. RNA transcripts gave rise to amplified TCR beta CDR3 regions. HTBI primers were used for first-round RT-PCR of the TCR CDR3. TCRdb passed the multiplex PCR reads through MiXCR, listing each CDR3 protein once. The table lists about 290,000 distinct CDR3 sequences, roughly an eighth of them singletons. Stable Graves' hyperthyroidism denoted no ophthalmopathy progression over 18 months. Patients aged 18 to 65 had newly diagnosed hyperthyroidism lasting under 2 months. Lactation, pregnancy, other autoimmune disease or uncontrolled infection excluded patients. Together with thyroid ultrasound, orbital computed tomography, serum thyroxine and TRAb, clinical symptoms were used for diagnoses. This receptor was identified in a woman aged 40 to 50 with Graves' hyperthyroidism. Specimen: blood.

This CDR3 is CASRLAGNSYEQYF. In DNA, the CDR3 is TGTGCCAGCAGGCTGGCCGGGAACTCATACGAGCAGTACTTC. V gene TRBV2 combines with J gene TRBJ2-7; D perhaps matches TRBD2 (5 bases). CDR3 length: 14 amino acids. Germline CDR1 is SNHLY and CDR2 is FYNNEI. Deletions cut 6 bases from V and 4 bases from J, with 16 bases between.